This record concerns one T cell receptor (beta chain) sequence. The antigen it binds to is not known. The sample holds no much larger clone one base away, and base qualities are not on file. The data originate from a study of control samples from healthy donors and cancer patients (dated by TCRdb to about 2020). Libraries were built with the immunoSEQ multiplex PCR assay. TCRdb provides this immuneACCESS table in a form limited to in-frame rearrangements. Some clones are lacking; in checked studies, under half of them reflect an unresolved V gene, and why the rest are absent is not known. The sample table records about 140,000 clones; about 89% of these occur just once. The ten largest clones capture under 9% of the sample. Inclusive of the bounding cysteine and phenylalanine, the CDR3 is 16 residues long. Only the CDR3 portion is preserved as DNA: 48 bases, with reading frame beginning at the first base. In the germline V gene, CDR1 corresponds to MGHDK and CDR2 to SYGVNS. At the junction V is shortened by 5 bases and J by 1 base, with 15 bases in between.

Sequences were obtained from blood. This sequence originates from a man younger than 35 in good health. This chain is built from TRBV25-1 and TRBJ1-3; a tentative D call is TRBD1 (5 bases match). The DNA sequence is as follows: TGTGCCAGCAGTAGAGCAGGGATAGTTTCTGGAAACACCATATATTTT. It specifies CASSRAGIVSGNTIYF.